Shown below are 29 T cell receptor beta chains from a single sample sequenced in a study of molecular identifiers for immune sequencing clone quantification. TCRdb called the PCR reads again in MiXCR, with one record for every CDR3 protein. The sample shows tens of thousands of distinct CDR3 sequences, 15% to 20% of them seen only once. Sequencing input: naive CD8+ T cells from blood, with Jurkat cell RNA spiked in. Subset described: FACS-sorted CD8+CD4-CCR7+CD45RA+ naive T cells. These receptors were obtained from a human donor in good health. Some libraries in this study had Jurkat cell RNA spiked in.

This clonotype was counted ten times or more. V usage is TRBV6-2 or TRBV6-3 and J usage is TRBJ2-1; D not resolved. The CDR3 covers 13 residues. Per the germline V gene, CDR1 is MNHEY and CDR2 is SVGEGT. V was clipped by 7 bases and J by 4 bases, with 11 bases between them. CDR3 in DNA: TGTGCCAGCATGTGGACCGATTACAATGAGCAGTTCTTC. It specifies CASMWTDYNEQFF.

A remark on this clonotype: One base away lies a much larger clone, so this may be a sequencing read error. The genes are TRBV5-1 and TRBJ2-7, with TRBD2 identical over 7 bases. This CDR3 comprises 15 residues. From germline, CDR1 is SGHRS and CDR2 YFSETQ. CDR3 coding DNA: TGCGCCGGCAGCTTGGTTGGCGGGAGCGCAGAAGAGCAGTACTTC. This gives the protein CAGSLVGGSAEEQYF.

The V and J genes are TRBV12-3 or TRBV12-4 and TRBJ2-1; D is ambiguous. V lost 6 bases and J lost 9, with 12 bases in between. The CDR3 has 12 amino acids. The CDR3 DNA is TGTGCCAGCAGCAACCCTACCACTGAGCAGTTCTTC. This codes for CASSNPTTEQFF.

This clonotype has only a few counts. The J gene is TRBJ2-2, the V gene TRBV9; D is perhaps TRBD2 (6 bases). The germline V and J ends were trimmed by 4 bases and 7 bases, with 17 bases remaining between them. Germline V gene lookup returns CDR1 SGDLS and CDR2 YYNGEE. The CDR3 loop spans 15 amino acids. For the CDR3, the DNA is TGTGCCAGCAGCCCAGGCCGGGGGTCCAGCGGGGAGCTGTTTTTT. This translates into CASSPGRGSSGELFF.

This clonotype was seen repeatedly, ten times or more. The chain links TRBV4-3 to TRBJ2-7, with a tentative D call TRBD2 (6 bases). Trimming removed 0 bases at V and 2 bases at J, with 11 bases between. Germline V gene sequence: CDR1 LGHNA, CDR2 YSLEER. CDR3 size: 15 residues. The CDR3 loop reads CASSQDRDFTYEQYF. The CDR3 nucleotides read TGCGCCAGCAGCCAAGATCGGGACTTTACCTACGAGCAGTACTTC.

This clonotype has only a few counts. This chain joins TRBV5-1 and TRBJ2-2, with D perhaps matching TRBD1 (5 bases). This CDR3 contains 12 residues. V was shortened by 2 bases and J by 13 bases, with 12 bases between the two germline ends. From germline, CDR1 is SGHRS and CDR2 YFSETQ. The DNA of the CDR3 is TGCGCCAGCAGCTTTAGGGGAAGTTGGCTGTTTTTT. Residues: CASSFRGSWLFF.

The chain is built from TRBV6-1 and TRBJ2-2; the D is unclear. The germline CDR1 and CDR2 sequences are MNHNS and SASEGT. The CDR3 spans 12 residues. Trimming left V 6 bases short and J 6 bases short, with 8 bases between. CDR3 sequence: CASRKGSGELFF. The DNA of the CDR3 is TGTGCCAGCAGAAAGGGTTCCGGGGAGCTGTTTTTT.

In this sample, this clonotype turned up many times. The chain combines TRBV3-1 with TRBJ2-3; D may be TRBD2 (6 bases). This CDR3 has 14 residues. Looked up from germline, CDR1 is LGHDT and CDR2 is YNNKEL (reference sequence). V was pared by 6 bases and J by 3 bases, with 13 bases between. CDR3 amino acids: CASSPVGGTDTQYF. The CDR3 region has the DNA TGTGCCAGCAGTCCCGTGGGGGGAACAGATACGCAGTATTTT.

This clonotype was found many times. The genes are TRBV7-3 and TRBJ2-3; TRBD2 matches at 15 bases. Germline CDR1 reads SGHTA; CDR2 reads FQGTGA. Trimming took 2 bases from V and 1 from J; bases not matched to a gene: 13. The CDR3 has 21 residues. The CDR3 reads CASSLGTYWTSGRAGTDTQYF. The CDR3 DNA reads as TGTGCCAGCAGCTTAGGGACCTACTGGACTAGCGGGAGGGCCGGCACAGATACGCAGTATTTT.

This clonotype was seen repeatedly, ten times or more. The genes are TRBV4-1 and TRBJ2-2, with D perhaps TRBD2 (7 bases). The CDR3 is made up of 16 amino acids. Germline V gene data show CDR1 as MGHRA and CDR2 as YSYEKL. V lost 0 bases and J lost 5, with 13 bases in between. CDR3 region: CASSQDSGGWTGELFF. CDR3 coding DNA: TGCGCCAGCAGCCAAGATTCGGGGGGCTGGACCGGGGAGCTGTTTTTT.

This clonotype was observed at least ten times. The V call is TRBV27, the J call TRBJ1-1, with a possible D match to TRBD1 (6 bases). V was shortened by 2 bases and J by 1 base, with 8 bases between the two germline ends. Germline lookup yields CDR1 MNHEY and CDR2 SMNVEV (reference sequence). CDR3 length: 14 residues. CDR3 nucleotide sequence: TGTGCCAGCAGTTTAGGACAGCGGAACACTGAAGCTTTCTTT. Its translation is CASSLGQRNTEAFF.

Many counts were recorded for this clonotype. The genes are TRBV20-1 and TRBJ2-1; TRBD1 might be the D (5 bases). Trimming took off 4 bases at V and 1 base at J, with 11 bases between the two ends. Germline assignment: CDR1 DFQATT and CDR2 SNEGSKA (reference sequence). This CDR3 is built from 14 residues. CDR3 nucleotides: TGCAGTGCTAAGGGGTCCAATTCCTACAATGAGCAGTTCTTC. Amino acids: CSAKGSNSYNEQFF.

The chain uses TRBV20-1 and TRBJ2-7, with 8 bases fitting TRBD2. This CDR3 region has 16 residues. V trimming: 0 bases; J trimming: 2 bases; junction bases outside the gene matches: 9. Germline V lookup: CDR1 DFQATT, CDR2 SNEGSKA (reference sequence). The CDR3 spells CSARDLKAGDPYEQYF. CDR3 nucleotides: TGCAGTGCTAGAGATCTGAAAGCGGGAGACCCCTACGAGCAGTACTTC.

This clonotype was seen ten or more times. The rearrangement links TRBV4-1 to TRBJ2-7; 7 nucleotides match TRBD2. J lost 2 bases, V lost 2 bases, and 3 bases had no gene match. This CDR3 is built from 14 residues. CDR1 MGHRA and CDR2 YSYEKL come from the germline V gene. The CDR3 sequence is CASSQRAGTYEQYF. The CDR3 nucleotides are TGCGCCAGCAGCCAACGAGCGGGGACCTACGAGCAGTACTTC.

A remark on this clonotype: At one boundary the junction diverges from the germline segment, which might be a read error. This sequence joins TRBV13 and TRBJ2-1; TRBD2 aligns across 9 bases. The CDR3 extends over 16 amino acids. The V gene's germline CDR1 is PRHDT and CDR2 FYEKMQ (reference sequence). The CDR3 sequence is CTSSLLGLAIYNEQFF. The DNA of the CDR3 is TGTACCAGCAGCCTGCTGGGACTAGCCATATACAATGAGCAGTTCTTC.

This chain connects TRBV27 to TRBJ1-1, with D perhaps TRBD1 (6 bases). V was shortened by 2 bases and J by 11 bases, with 21 bases between the two germline ends. There are 15 residues in the CDR3. Germline values: CDR1 MNHEY, CDR2 SMNVEV (reference sequence). The CDR3 reads CASSLRPGAPLGAFF. CDR3 nucleotides: TGTGCCAGCAGTTTACGACCAGGGGCGCCCTTGGGGGCTTTCTTT.

In its sample, this clonotype was seen many times. The CDR3 region is CSVDWWNRGLGYNEQFF. The CDR3 coding sequence is TGCAGCGTCGATTGGTGGAACAGGGGGCTAGGGTACAATGAGCAGTTCTTC. The chain has TRBV29-1 and TRBJ2-1, with TRBD1 matching 9 bases. The CDR3 spans 17 residues. J gave up 4 bases and V 6 bases, and 16 bases lay outside the gene matches. Germline V gene lookup returns CDR1 SQVTM and CDR2 ANQGSEA.

Many counts were recorded for this clonotype. The CDR3 is CASSTTGSYEQYF. The CDR3 nucleotides read TGTGCCAGCAGCACGACAGGGTCCTACGAGCAGTACTTC. The V gene is TRBV11-2, the J gene TRBJ2-7, with TRBD1 matching over 7 bases. The CDR3 has 13 residues. V was pared by 5 bases and J by 1 base, with 2 bases of the junction left unmatched. In germline, CDR1 is SGHAT, CDR2 FQNNGV.

There are many counts of this clonotype. Sequence at one end of the junction differs from germline and may be a read error. The rearrangement uses TRBV29-1 and TRBJ2-1, with 9 bases identical to TRBD1. Per the germline V gene, CDR1 is SQVTM and CDR2 is ANQGSEA. The CDR3 extends over 16 amino acids. The CDR3 nucleotides are TGCAACGTTGAAGATCTTGGACAGGGGTCCTACAATGAGCAGTTCTTC. This encodes CNVEDLGQGSYNEQFF.

This clonotype was detected ten times or more. The chain combines TRBV7-9 with TRBJ2-7; D might be TRBD1 (6 bases). Germline lookup yields CDR1 SEHNR and CDR2 FQNEAQ (reference sequence). This CDR3 comprises 16 residues. V was cut by 3 bases and J by 2 bases, with 17 bases left in between. CDR3 nucleotides: TGTGCCAGCAGCTTTTCCAGGGGCAGGGGAACCTACGAGCAGTACTTC. It codes for CASSFSRGRGTYEQYF.

This clonotype was seen at least ten times. This sequence joins TRBV7-2 and TRBJ2-7; D ambiguous. The CDR3 length is 14 residues. Per the germline V gene, CDR1 is SGHTA and CDR2 is FQGNSA. V shed 0 bases and J shed 2 bases, with 8 bases lying between them. The CDR3 bases are TGTGCCAGCAGCTTAGCGCCCCCTCCCTACGAGCAGTACTTC. Its translation is CASSLAPPPYEQYF.

This clonotype came up a few times. The chain uses TRBV3-1 and TRBJ1-1; no clear D. The CDR3 consists of 16 residues. Trimming stripped 0 bases from V and 3 bases from J, with 14 bases between. Per the germline V gene, CDR1 is LGHDT and CDR2 is YNNKEL (reference sequence). The CDR3 sequence: CASSQDLNPSYTEAFF. CDR3 DNA: TGTGCCAGCAGCCAAGATCTCAACCCTTCGTACACTGAAGCTTTCTTT.

The chain joins TRBV5-4 to TRBJ2-7; TRBD1 might be the D (7 bases). Germline V gene lookup returns CDR1 SGHNT and CDR2 YYREEE (reference sequence). CDR3 size: 13 residues. V lost 7 bases and J 5 bases, leaving 16 bases between the germline ends. CDR3 residues: CASQGGQLDEQYF. CDR3 coding DNA: TGTGCCAGCCAGGGGGGACAGCTCGACGAGCAGTACTTC.

Many counts were recorded for this clonotype. The V and J genes are TRBV28 and TRBJ2-3; TRBD1 agrees at 7 bases. Germline assignment: CDR1 MDHEN and CDR2 SYDVKM. The CDR3 contains 15 residues. V lost 2 bases to trimming and J lost 1 base; unmatched junction nucleotides: 3. The CDR3 DNA reads TGTGCCAGCAGTTTACCGGGACAGCGCACAGATACGCAGTATTTT. It specifies CASSLPGQRTDTQYF.

The sample holds many counts of this clonotype. This chain uses TRBV29-1 with TRBJ1-2, with D tentatively TRBD1 (6 bases). Per germline, CDR1 SQVTM and CDR2 ANQGSEA. The CDR3 spans 14 residues. V lost 4 bases and J 3 bases, leaving 15 bases between the germline ends. This chain's CDR3 is CSVVTGLSYYGYTF. DNA of the CDR3: TGCAGCGTTGTCACAGGGCTCTCCTACTATGGCTACACCTTC.

For this clonotype: The junction departs from the called germline gene at one end, perhaps through a read error. This chain uses TRBV20-1 with TRBJ2-7; D may match TRBD1 or TRBD2 (5 bases each). CDR3 length: 15 amino acids. Germline-derived CDR1 and CDR2 are DFQATT and SNEGSKA (reference sequence). The CDR3, as DNA: TGCAATGCTAGAGGGACGGAGCTGAAACCGTACGAGCAGTACTTC. This encodes CNARGTELKPYEQYF.

This clonotype was detected many times. The chain joins TRBV6-5 to TRBJ2-2; possibly TRBD1 for D (6 bases). The CDR3 consists of 14 residues. The germline gives CDR1 MNHEY, CDR2 SVGAGI. Trimming shortened V by 9 bases and J by 0 bases, and 11 bases separated the two germline ends. This chain's CDR3 is CASRPGANTGELFF. The CDR3 coding sequence is TGTGCCAGTAGACCAGGGGCGAACACCGGGGAGCTGTTTTTT.

This clonotype was seen ten or more times. CDR3 sequence: CASSESGVFPDTQYF. The CDR3 nucleotides are TGTGCCAGCAGTGAGTCGGGAGTATTTCCAGATACGCAGTATTTT. The chain employs TRBV2 and TRBJ2-3; TRBD2 is a possible D gene (6 bases). With 3 bases removed from V and 4 bases from J, the gap between germline ends came to 14 bases. The CDR3 extends over 15 amino acids. Germline assignment: CDR1 SNHLY and CDR2 FYNNEI.

This clonotype was detected once. The gene calls are TRBV13 and TRBJ2-1; tentatively, D is TRBD2 (6 bases). Germline V gene data show CDR1 as PRHDT and CDR2 as FYEKMQ (reference sequence). This CDR3 contains 13 residues. Trimming stripped 1 base from V and 10 bases from J, with 11 bases between. The chain's CDR3 is CASSLALAGEQFF. Here the CDR3 DNA reads TGTGCCAGCAGCTTAGCACTAGCCGGGGAGCAGTTCTTC.